The rows below give T cell receptor beta chains drawn from one sample of a study of cytomegalovirus exposure and HLA in healthy donors. Assay used: immunoSEQ multiplex PCR; TCRdb lists only in-frame clones, some missing. Of about 200,000 clones listed, about 79% are singletons. Sequencing was done on a sample of PBMCs. The receptor source for this set is a boy aged 2 to 10 in good health and CMV-seronegative. The CDR3 runs from the conserved cysteine through the conserved F or W. D genes are given only for firm matches. Clone size is shown for a subset of rows, as once, few, many or a class of expanded clone.

clone_size,j_call,d_call,v_call,cdr3_aa,cdr3_nt
NA,TRBJ1-5,NA,TRBV6-5,CASRGPESNQPQHF,TGTGCCAGCCGAGGGCCGGAAAGCAATCAGCCCCAGCATTTT
few,TRBJ2-2,TRBD2,TRBV10-3,CAISTSGGTNTGELFF,TGTGCCATCAGTACTAGCGGGGGGACGAACACCGGGGAGCTGTTTTTT
NA,TRBJ2-7,TRBD1,TRBV5-1,CASSFSGGLPYEQYF,TGCGCCAGCAGCTTTTCAGGGGGCTTGCCCTACGAGCAGTACTTC
NA,TRBJ1-2,TRBD1,TRBV2,CASRAQGKGGYTF,TGTGCCAGCAGGGCACAGGGGAAGGGTGGCTACACCTTC
once,TRBJ2-7,TRBD1,TRBV15,CATSRGTGRSYEQYF,TGTGCCACCAGCAGAGGGACAGGGAGGTCCTACGAGCAGTACTTC
NA,TRBJ1-1,NA,TRBV7-6,CASSQDRNTEAFF,TGTGCCAGCAGCCAAGACAGGAACACTGAAGCTTTCTTT
NA,TRBJ1-1,TRBD1,TRBV4-2,CASSQGTGGNTEAFF,TGTGCCAGCAGCCAGGGGACAGGGGGGAACACTGAAGCTTTCTTT
NA,TRBJ1-1,NA,TRBV5-1,CASSSVTVNTEAFF,TGCGCCAGCAGCTCCGTGACAGTAAACACTGAAGCTTTCTTT
few,TRBJ2-3,NA,TRBV9,CASSVVSGVGGDTQYF,TGTGCCAGCAGCGTGGTCAGCGGGGTAGGGGGAGATACGCAGTATTTT
NA,TRBJ1-2,NA,TRBV6-1,CASSGGPTNYGYTF,TGTGCCAGCAGTGGGGGGCCGACTAACTATGGCTACACCTTC
NA,TRBJ2-7,TRBD2,TRBV18,CASSVASGGPGTYEQYF,TGTGCCAGCTCAGTGGCTAGCGGGGGGCCGGGAACCTACGAGCAGTACTTC
NA,TRBJ1-2,NA,TRBV6-1,CASSGSSFYGYTF,TGTGCCAGCTCAGGGTCCTCGTTTTATGGCTACACCTTC
NA,TRBJ1-5,NA,TRBV5-1,CASRGTPYSNQPQHF,TGCGCCAGCAGGGGGACACCTTATAGCAATCAGCCCCAGCATTTT
NA,TRBJ2-7,NA,TRBV10-3,CAISDKDSRSYEQYF,TGTGCCATCAGTGATAAGGACAGCCGCTCCTACGAGCAGTACTTC
NA,TRBJ2-7,TRBD1,TRBV15,CATSRGMGQGGYEQYF,TGTGCCACCAGCAGGGGGATGGGACAGGGGGGTTACGAGCAGTACTTC
few,TRBJ1-1,NA,TRBV7-9,CASSGRQATEAFF,TGTGCCAGCAGCGGCCGACAGGCAACTGAAGCTTTCTTT
NA,TRBJ2-5,TRBD2,TRBV4-2,CASSGEGIETQYF,TGTGCCAGCAGCGGGGAGGGGATAGAGACCCAGTACTTC
NA,TRBJ1-3,NA,TRBV2,CASSDQWSGNTIYF,TGTGCCAGCAGTGATCAGTGGTCTGGAAACACCATATATTTT
NA,TRBJ2-5,TRBD2,TRBV9,CASSTRDPRGGLAGGQETQYF,TGTGCCAGCAGCACCCGAGACCCCAGGGGGGGGTTAGCGGGGGGCCAAGAGACCCAGTACTTC
NA,TRBJ2-5,TRBD1,TRBV5-4,CASSFQRDRGETQYF,TGTGCCAGCAGCTTCCAGAGGGACAGGGGAGAGACCCAGTACTTC
NA,TRBJ1-6,NA,TRBV11-2,CASSLDRGRKKWDSPLHF,TGTGCCAGCAGCTTAGACAGGGGCCGGAAAAAGTGGGATTCACCCCTCCACTTT
NA,TRBJ2-7,NA,TRBV5-6,CASSTLIGRHEQYF,TGTGCCAGCAGCACCCTGATAGGGAGGCACGAGCAGTACTTC
NA,TRBJ1-2,NA,TRBV15,CATSRGNRGREVDGYTF,TGTGCCACCAGCAGAGGCAATAGAGGCAGGGAAGTGGATGGCTACACCTTC
NA,TRBJ2-1,TRBD2,TRBV27,CASSLGLAGNREQFF,TGTGCCAGCAGCCTGGGACTAGCGGGGAACCGAGAGCAGTTCTTC
NA,TRBJ1-5,TRBD1,TRBV9,CASRYGQGSNQPQHF,TGTGCCAGCAGGTATGGACAGGGGAGCAATCAGCCCCAGCATTTT
NA,TRBJ2-3,TRBD2,TRBV2,CASRRLAGGTDTQYF,TGTGCCAGCAGGAGACTCGCGGGGGGCACAGATACGCAGTATTTT
once,TRBJ2-2,NA,TRBV7-9,CASSARQNTGELFF,TGTGCCAGCAGCGCCAGACAGAACACCGGGGAGCTGTTTTTT
few,TRBJ1-3,NA,TRBV5-1,CASSLGDTIGNTIYF,TGCGCCAGCAGCTTGGGGGACACCATTGGAAACACCATATATTTT
NA,TRBJ1-2,NA,TRBV7-9,CASSRARDGRGYTF,TGTGCCAGCAGCAGAGCGCGGGACGGTCGCGGCTACACCTTC
NA,TRBJ2-3,TRBD2,TRBV4-2,CASSQDGSGRGGRDTQYF,TGTGCCAGCAGCCAAGACGGGAGCGGGCGGGGGGGCCGGGATACGCAGTATTTT
NA,TRBJ1-6,NA,TRBV13,CASSPSPLLSSYNSPLHF,TGTGCCAGCAGCCCAAGCCCCCTACTGAGCTCCTATAATTCACCCCTCCACTTT
NA,TRBJ1-1,TRBD1,TRBV18,CASSPSQDRGFGTEAFF,TGTGCCAGCTCACCCTCGCAGGACAGGGGATTTGGCACTGAAGCTTTCTTT
NA,TRBJ1-6,TRBD1,TRBV14,CASRPTGDSPLHF,TGTGCCAGCAGGCCGACAGGGGATTCACCCCTCCACTTT
NA,TRBJ2-7,TRBD1,TRBV9,CASSTAGQGYEQYF,TGTGCCAGCAGCACCGCGGGACAGGGCTACGAGCAGTACTTC
NA,TRBJ2-3,TRBD2,TRBV15,CATSRFPWAAGSTDTQYF,TGTGCCACTAGCAGATTCCCCTGGGCAGCGGGGTCCACAGATACGCAGTATTTT
NA,TRBJ1-5,NA,TRBV27,CASSLASGFNQPQHF,TGTGCCAGCAGTTTAGCGTCAGGGTTTAATCAGCCCCAGCATTTT
few,TRBJ2-7,NA,TRBV2,CASSEGPGGEQYF,TGTGCCAGCAGTGAAGGACCCGGCGGCGAGCAGTACTTC
once,TRBJ1-4,NA,TRBV6-4,CASSDSRREEKLFF,TGTGCCAGCAGTGACTCGAGACGGGAGGAAAAACTGTTTTTT
NA,TRBJ1-1,TRBD1,TRBV10-3,CAISESNPAGGNTEAFF,TGTGCCATCAGTGAGTCGAATCCGGCAGGGGGGAACACTGAAGCTTTCTTT
NA,TRBJ2-7,TRBD2,TRBV7-2,CASSLRLAGGFHEQYF,TGTGCCAGCAGCCTAAGACTAGCGGGGGGGTTCCACGAGCAGTACTTC
once,TRBJ2-7,TRBD2,TRBV5-1,CASSWGTSVYEQYF,TGCGCCAGCAGCTGGGGGACTAGTGTTTACGAGCAGTACTTC
NA,TRBJ1-1,TRBD1,TRBV6-5,CASSYGGTGEAFF,TGTGCCAGCAGTTACGGGGGCACAGGGGAGGCTTTCTTT
NA,TRBJ2-1,TRBD2,TRBV29-1,CSVGGLAGINEQFF,TGCAGCGTTGGTGGACTAGCGGGGATCAATGAGCAGTTCTTC
NA,TRBJ2-1,NA,TRBV7-9,CASTPLNPGLEQFF,TGTGCCAGCACCCCCTTGAATCCGGGACTGGAGCAGTTCTTC
NA,TRBJ2-5,TRBD2,TRBV4-1,CASSQVGGNQETQYF,TGCGCCAGCAGCCAAGTGGGGGGGAACCAAGAGACCCAGTACTTC
few,TRBJ2-7,NA,TRBV6-5,CASSYLAGGAPEQYF,TGTGCCAGCAGTTATTTGGCAGGCGGGGCTCCCGAGCAGTACTTC
NA,TRBJ1-1,NA,TRBV7-8,CASVRGSNTEAFF,TGTGCCAGCGTCCGGGGATCAAACACTGAAGCTTTCTTT